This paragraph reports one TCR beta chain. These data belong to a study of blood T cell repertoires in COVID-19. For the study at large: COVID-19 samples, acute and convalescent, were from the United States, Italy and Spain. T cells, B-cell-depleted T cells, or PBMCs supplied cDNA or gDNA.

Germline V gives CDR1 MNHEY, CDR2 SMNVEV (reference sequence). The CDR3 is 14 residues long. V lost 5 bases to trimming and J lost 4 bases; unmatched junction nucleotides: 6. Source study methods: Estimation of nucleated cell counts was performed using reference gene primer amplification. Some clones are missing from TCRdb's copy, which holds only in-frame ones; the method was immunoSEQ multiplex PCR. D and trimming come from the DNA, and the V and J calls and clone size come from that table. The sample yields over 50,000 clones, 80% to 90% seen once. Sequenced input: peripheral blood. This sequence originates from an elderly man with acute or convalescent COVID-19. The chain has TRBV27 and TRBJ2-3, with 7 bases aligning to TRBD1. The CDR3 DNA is TGTGCCAGCAGTAGGAACAGGGGCGCAGATACGCAGTATTTT. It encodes CASSRNRGADTQYF.